The 27 T cell receptor beta chains in this list originate from one sample, sequenced in a study of response to subunit inactivated influenza vaccine. TCRdb passed the RT-PCR reads through MiXCR, listing each CDR3 protein once. The sample contains about 520,000 distinct CDR3 sequences, less than 30% of which appear only once. The sample in question was CD4+ T cells sorted from PBMCs, obtained less than 6 days after vaccination. The receptors come from a man in his fifties or sixties who received an inactivated influenza vaccine.

This clonotype was detected only a few times. The chain combines TRBV20-1 with TRBJ2-7, with D maybe TRBD1 (6 bases). CDR1 and CDR2 from the germline V gene are DFQATT and SNEGSKA (reference sequence). Trimming left V 4 bases short and J 4 bases short, with 17 bases between. The CDR3 has 14 amino acids. Here the CDR3 DNA reads TGCAGTGCTACGACCACGGGACACCTATACGAGCAGTACTTC. Its translation is CSATTTGHLYEQYF.

This chain links TRBV12-3 or TRBV12-4 with TRBJ2-3; D is possibly TRBD2 (7 bases). V dropped 3 bases and J dropped 4 bases, with 14 bases sitting between them. The CDR3 extends over 15 amino acids. The CDR3: CASSFGGLISDTQYF. The DNA for the CDR3 is TGTGCCAGCAGTTTCGGGGGGCTGATATCAGATACGCAGTATTTT.

The chain uses TRBV7-2 and TRBJ2-5, with a weak D call TRBD1 (5 bases). Between the trimmed V and J ends, which lost 1 base and 7 bases, there was a span of 19 bases. The CDR3 loop spans 16 amino acids. Germline assignment: CDR1 SGHTA and CDR2 FQGNSA. The DNA of the CDR3 is TGTGCCAGCAGCTTAGAGGGGCGGCCAGGTTTAGGGACCCAGTACTTC. Protein sequence: CASSLEGRPGLGTQYF.

This clonotype was observed many times. This chain links TRBV12-3 or TRBV12-4 with TRBJ2-3; 7 bases agree with TRBD2. The CDR3 has 13 amino acids. With V trimmed by 3 bases and J by 4 bases, 1 base remained unmatched. The CDR3 is CASSFAGADTQYF. CDR3 DNA: TGTGCCAGCAGTTTCGCGGGAGCAGATACGCAGTATTTT.

The chain carries TRBV7-2 and TRBJ2-5, with 8 bases matching TRBD1. Germline V lookup: CDR1 SGHTA, CDR2 FQGNSA. This CDR3 spans 14 amino acids. Trimming at V came to 3 bases and at J to 2 bases, leaving 2 bases not matched to a gene. In nucleotides, the CDR3 is TGTGCCAGCAGCTTGGACAGGGAACAAGAGACCCAGTACTTC. Its translation is CASSLDREQETQYF.

This clonotype has more than one count but fewer than ten. The V gene is TRBV29-1, the J gene TRBJ2-2, with TRBD1 identical over 7 bases. Per the germline V gene, CDR1 is SQVTM and CDR2 is ANQGSEA. V trimming: 6 bases; J trimming: 7 bases; junction bases outside the gene matches: 8. This CDR3 contains 13 residues. This CDR3 reads CSVGQPYSGELFF. In DNA, the CDR3 is TGCAGCGTGGGACAGCCTTACAGCGGGGAGCTGTTTTTT.

J is TRBJ1-1 and V is TRBV6-1; D unclear. The CDR3 length is 11 residues. Germline CDR1 and CDR2: MNHNS and SASEGT. Trimming removed 0 bases at V and 10 bases at J, with 6 bases between. This chain's CDR3 is CASSEAKVAFF. CDR3 bases: TGTGCCAGCAGTGAAGCTAAGGTAGCTTTCTTT.

V and J are TRBV2 and TRBJ1-4; D unresolved. Germline V gene lookup returns CDR1 SNHLY and CDR2 FYNNEI. The germline V and J ends were trimmed by 7 bases and 10 bases, with 13 bases remaining between them. The CDR3 totals 12 residues. CDR3 amino acids: CASTRVGGKLFF. CDR3 nucleotide sequence: TGTGCCAGCACCAGAGTTGGCGGAAAACTGTTTTTT.

The chain couples TRBV7-9 to TRBJ2-1; a possible D gene is TRBD2 (6 bases). Germline V CDR1 and CDR2: SEHNR, FQNEAQ (reference sequence). V was pared by 5 bases and J by 0 bases, with 14 bases between. CDR3 length: 16 amino acids. The CDR3 bases are TGTGCCAGCAGCCTGCCCGGGACTGACTCCTACAATGAGCAGTTCTTC. Translation: CASSLPGTDSYNEQFF.

This clonotype was observed a handful of times. The chain recombines TRBV7-6 with TRBJ2-5, with D possibly TRBD2 on 5 matching bases. The CDR3 runs to 16 residues. With 0 bases removed from V and 2 bases from J, the gap between germline ends came to 13 bases. Germline V lookup: CDR1 SGHVS, CDR2 FNYEAQ. The CDR3 protein is CASSLAGVWVQETQYF. The CDR3 nucleotides are TGTGCCAGCAGCTTAGCGGGAGTATGGGTTCAAGAGACCCAGTACTTC.

V is TRBV28 and J is TRBJ1-6, with TRBD1 identical over 8 bases. The CDR3 covers 14 residues. Trimming cost V 7 bases and J 7 bases; bases outside gene matches: 6. The germline CDR1 and CDR2 sequences are MDHEN and SYDVKM. For the CDR3, the DNA is TGTGCCAGCACTCAAGGACAGGGAAATTCACCCCTCCACTTT. Protein sequence: CASTQGQGNSPLHF.

V gene TRBV5-1 combines with J gene TRBJ2-7; D uncertain. The germline V gene encodes CDR1 SGHRS and CDR2 YFSETQ. This CDR3 is built from 12 residues. Trimming took 5 bases from V and 0 from J, leaving 6 bases between them. In DNA form, the CDR3 reads TGCGCCAGCAGTTCGGCCTCCTACGAGCAGTACTTC. It yields the protein CASSSASYEQYF.

This clonotype was recorded only once. The gene calls are TRBV24-1 and TRBJ2-4; 11 nucleotides match TRBD2. CDR1 is KGHDR and CDR2 is SFDVKD in the germline V gene. This CDR3 has 17 amino acids. V dropped 5 bases and J dropped 2; count of bases not matched to a gene: 7. Here the CDR3 DNA reads TGTGCCACCAGTGGACCTAGCGGGGGGAAGCCCAAAAACATTCAGTACTTC. It encodes CATSGPSGGKPKNIQYF.

The V gene is TRBV19, the J gene TRBJ1-2; 10 bases agree with TRBD1. With 5 bases clipped from V and 0 bases from J, the junction kept 6 bases outside the gene matches. The CDR3 extends over 16 amino acids. Germline lookup yields CDR1 LNHDA and CDR2 SQIVND (reference sequence). CDR3 sequence: CASSVRDRGANYGYTF. CDR3 sequence (DNA): TGTGCCAGTAGTGTCCGGGACAGGGGTGCTAACTATGGCTACACCTTC.

The table lists this clonotype with a few counts. The rearrangement joins TRBV5-5 to TRBJ2-7; 9 bases are a match to TRBD1. CDR1 SGHKS and CDR2 YYEKEE come from the germline V gene (reference sequence). This CDR3 region has 14 residues. V lost 4 bases and J lost 4; bases outside the gene matches: 6. The CDR3 here is CASSPRTGEYEQYF. As DNA, the CDR3 is TGTGCCAGCAGCCCGAGGACAGGGGAGTACGAGCAGTACTTC.

This clonotype has a count of ten or more. The V gene is TRBV5-1, the J gene TRBJ2-5; perhaps TRBD1 as D (6 bases). The CDR3 length is 15 residues. V was trimmed by 1 base and J by 2 bases, leaving 12 bases between them. Germline-derived CDR1 and CDR2 are SGHRS and YFSETQ. This chain's CDR3 is CASSLMGTRQETQYF. The CDR3 DNA follows: TGCGCCAGCAGCTTGATGGGGACACGTCAAGAGACCCAGTACTTC.

This chain joins TRBV28 and TRBJ2-7; 8 bases agree with TRBD2. Germline assignment: CDR1 MDHEN and CDR2 SYDVKM. The CDR3 covers 13 residues. V trimming: 7 bases; J trimming: 0 bases; junction bases outside the gene matches: 2. In nucleotides, the CDR3 is TGTGCCAGCAACGGGGGGGCCTCCTACGAGCAGTACTTC. Protein sequence: CASNGGASYEQYF.

This clonotype was seen more than once but under ten times. The rearrangement joins TRBV5-1 to TRBJ2-5; TRBD1 agrees at 7 bases. V dropped 4 bases and J dropped 1; count of bases not matched to a gene: 7. The CDR3 length is 15 residues. The germline gives CDR1 SGHRS, CDR2 YFSETQ. CDR3 protein: CASSLGQALQETQYF. DNA for the CDR3: TGCGCCAGCAGCCTCGGACAGGCGCTCCAAGAGACCCAGTACTTC. The full variable domain, completed using reference TRBV5-1 and TRBJ2-5, is KAGVTQTPRYLIKTRGQQVTLSCSPISGHRSVSWYQQTPGQGLQFLFEYFSETQRNKGNFPGRFSGRQFSNSRSEMNVSTLELGDSALYLCASSLGQALQETQYFGPGTRLLVL.

This clonotype turned up a few times. The CDR3 nucleotides read TGTGCCAGCAGCTTTGCTGGGTCCCCGGCAGATACGCAGTATTTT. This sequence encodes CASSFAGSPADTQYF. The V and J genes are TRBV7-2 and TRBJ2-3; D is unresolved. Germline V gives CDR1 SGHTA, CDR2 FQGNSA. The CDR3 runs 15 residues. V gave up 3 bases and J gave up 4 bases, with 14 bases separating them.

This clonotype was counted at least ten times. V is TRBV7-3 and J is TRBJ2-1, with D possibly called TRBD1 or TRBD2 (5 bases each). Germline-derived CDR1 and CDR2 are SGHTA and FQGTGA. The CDR3 consists of 17 residues. Trimming pared 3 bases from V and 4 bases from J, leaving 19 bases between. The CDR3 reads CASSLSAGASRYNEQFF. The CDR3 nucleotides read TGTGCCAGCAGCTTGTCGGCCGGGGCTAGCAGGTACAATGAGCAGTTCTTC.

The chain employs TRBV4-3 and TRBJ2-5, with TRBD2 matching over 8 bases. From germline, CDR1 is LGHNA and CDR2 YSLEER. CDR3 length: 18 residues. V lost 1 base to trimming and J lost 5 bases; unmatched junction nucleotides: 15. Written as DNA, the CDR3 is TGCGCCAGCAGCCAAGCGACCAGAATGGGACTAGGGGTCGAGACCCAGTACTTC. Its translation is CASSQATRMGLGVETQYF.

A few counts support this clonotype. The DNA is left out, because the CDR3 cannot be placed on it with certainty; the CDR3 is given as TCRdb lists it. The V gene is TRBV6-5, the J gene TRBJ2-2. The CDR3 totals 14 residues, both ends included. The germline CDR1 and CDR2 sequences are MNHEY and SVGAGI. CDR3 sequence reads: CASSSSFGVGELFF.

This clonotype was counted only a few times. This rearrangement joins TRBV29-1 to TRBJ1-4, with TRBD1 as a possible D gene (6 bases). Germline CDR1 is SQVTM and CDR2 is ANQGSEA. V lost 7 bases, J lost 14 bases, and 26 bases lay in between. The CDR3 has 14 amino acids. The DNA for the CDR3 is TGCAGCGCGAGTGGCCTAGGGGGGTCTGTTATGCTGTTTTTT. Encoded protein: CSASGLGGSVMLFF.

The chain links TRBV6-2 or TRBV6-3 to TRBJ2-5, with unresolved D. Trimming removed 2 bases at V and 5 bases at J, with 6 bases between. The CDR3 runs to 12 residues. The germline V gene has CDR1 MNHEY and CDR2 SVGEGT. The CDR3 is CASSYQLETQYF. The CDR3, as DNA: TGTGCCAGCAGTTACCAACTGGAGACCCAGTACTTC.

The CDR3 DNA reads as TGTGCCAGCAGCGCCGGGAGTCCCCAAGAGACCCAGTACTTC. This sequence encodes CASSAGSPQETQYF. The V and J genes are TRBV9 and TRBJ2-5; perhaps TRBD2 as D (6 bases). The CDR3 is 14 residues long. Germline CDR1 reads SGDLS; CDR2 reads YYNGEE. Between the trimmed V and J ends, which lost 3 bases and 1 base, there was a span of 10 bases.

Of note for this clonotype: A junction end diverges from the germline sequence, so it may reflect a read error. This chain connects TRBV4-3 to TRBJ2-1; D is unresolved. The length of the CDR3 is 16 residues. The germline V gene encodes CDR1 LGHNA and CDR2 YSLEER. The chain's CDR3 is CASSHRTFTLGNDQFF. CDR3 DNA: TGCGCCAGCAGCCACCGAACCTTTACCCTGGGCAATGATCAGTTCTTC.

In its sample, this clonotype was seen a few times. The V gene is TRBV28, the J gene TRBJ2-4; D uncertain. The CDR3 extends over 11 amino acids. With 6 bases removed from V and 13 bases from J, the gap between germline ends came to 13 bases. The germline V gene encodes CDR1 MDHEN and CDR2 SYDVKM. This chain's CDR3 is CASRTRLEQYF. DNA for the CDR3: TGTGCCAGCAGGACCCGACTGGAACAGTACTTC. Supplemented by reference TRBV28 and TRBJ2-4, the full variable domain reads DVKVTQSSRYLVKRTGEKVFLECVQDMDHENMFWYRQDPGLGLRLIYFSYDVKMKEKGDIPEGYSVSREKKERFSLILESASTNQTSMYLCASRTRLEQYFGAGTRLSVL.